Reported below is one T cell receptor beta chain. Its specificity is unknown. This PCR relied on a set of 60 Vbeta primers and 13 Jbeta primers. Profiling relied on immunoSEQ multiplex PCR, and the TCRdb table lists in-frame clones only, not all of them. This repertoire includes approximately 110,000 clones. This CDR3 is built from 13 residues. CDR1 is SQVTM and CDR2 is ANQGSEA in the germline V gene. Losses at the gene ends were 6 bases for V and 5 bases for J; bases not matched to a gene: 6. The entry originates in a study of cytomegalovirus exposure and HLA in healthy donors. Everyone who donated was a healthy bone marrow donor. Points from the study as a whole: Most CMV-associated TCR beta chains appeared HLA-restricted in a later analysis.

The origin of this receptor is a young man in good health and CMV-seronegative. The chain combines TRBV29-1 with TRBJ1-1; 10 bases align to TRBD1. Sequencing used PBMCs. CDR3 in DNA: TGCAGCGTCTTAGGACAGGGGGGGACTGAAGCTTTCTTT. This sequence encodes CSVLGQGGTEAFF.